These T cell receptor beta chains were read from a single sample in a study of cytomegalovirus exposure and HLA in healthy donors. Sequenced by immunoSEQ multiplex PCR; TCRdb stores in-frame clones only, minus some. The sample's table shows about 88,000 clones. The sequenced sample was PBMCs. The origin of the receptors is a girl under 18 in good health and CMV-seropositive. Both conserved end residues are part of each CDR3. The D gene is left open where the match is weak.

V,J,D,DNA,CDR3
TRBV30,TRBJ1-2,TRBD1,TGTGCCGGGACCCAAGGCGGGGGACAGGGGACTGGCTACACCTTC,CAGTQGGGQGTGYTF
TRBV29-1,TRBJ2-7,TRBD2,TGCAGCGTCGCGGGACTAGCGGGGGGGCGCGAGCAGTACTTC,CSVAGLAGGREQYF
TRBV10-1,TRBJ1-5,.,TGCGCCAGCAGGATAAGAGTTTCGTCGGAAACAGATCAGCCCCAGCATTTT,CASRIRVSSETDQPQHF
TRBV18,TRBJ2-7,TRBD1,TGTGCCAGCTCACCATGGGACAGGGAGAGCTACGAGCAGTACTTC,CASSPWDRESYEQYF
TRBV5-6,TRBJ1-2,.,TGTGCCAGCAGTGGACAAACCGGCTACACCTTC,CASSGQTGYTF
TRBV29-1,TRBJ1-2,.,TGCAGCGTTGTTCCCCGGACAGATAACTATGGCTACACCTTC,CSVVPRTDNYGYTF
TRBV4-3,TRBJ2-5,TRBD1,TGCGCCAGCAGCCAAGATTTAGCCGGGACAGCGAAACAAGAGACCCAGTACTTC,CASSQDLAGTAKQETQYF
TRBV10-3,TRBJ2-7,TRBD1,TGTGCCATCAGTGAGCCAAATTCCGGGACAGGGCCCTCCTACGAGCAGTACTTC,CAISEPNSGTGPSYEQYF
TRBV4-1,TRBJ2-3,TRBD1,TGCGCCAGCAGCCAAATGGACAGGAGCACAGATACGCAGTATTTT,CASSQMDRSTDTQYF
TRBV19,TRBJ1-2,.,TGTGCCAGTAGTCTCCCCCGAGGCCTAGGATATGGCTACACCTTC,CASSLPRGLGYGYTF
TRBV9,TRBJ2-7,TRBD1,TGTGCCAGCAGCCCCTGGACAGGGGGCTACGAGCAGTACTTC,CASSPWTGGYEQYF
TRBV2,TRBJ2-6,.,TGTGCCAGCAGTGACCGTACCTCTGGGGCCAACGTTCTGACTTTC,CASSDRTSGANVLTF
TRBV6-5,TRBJ2-7,.,TGTGCCAGCAGTTACTCGCTGACTTACTCCTACGAGCAGTACTTC,CASSYSLTYSYEQYF
TRBV7-9,TRBJ1-1,TRBD1,TGTGCCAGCAGCTTAGGACAGGGGGCGACTGAAGCTTTCTTT,CASSLGQGATEAFF
TRBV6-5,TRBJ2-1,TRBD1,TGTGCCAGCAGTTACGACAGGGGGCGAGAAAAGTTCTTC,CASSYDRGREKFF
TRBV5-6,TRBJ1-1,.,TGTGCCAGCAGCTGGGGAGGGGCCACTGAAGCTTTCTTT,CASSWGGATEAFF
TRBV28,TRBJ1-6,.,TGTGCCAGCAGTTTAAGGAGGGAACGCTCACCCCTCCACTTT,CASSLRRERSPLHF
TRBV4-2,TRBJ1-1,TRBD1,TGTGCCAGCAGCCGAGGACCGGGACAGGGCGGCACTGAAGCTTTCTTT,CASSRGPGQGGTEAFF
TRBV9,TRBJ2-1,.,TGTGCCAGCAGCGTAGAGAGACCGACAAAGAATGAGCAGTTCTTC,CASSVERPTKNEQFF
TRBV4-2,TRBJ2-7,TRBD1,TGTGCCAGCAGCCAAGTAACAGGGGGTAACTACGAGCAGTACTTC,CASSQVTGGNYEQYF
TRBV13,TRBJ2-5,.,TGTGCCAGCAGTTTTAAGAAAGCGGTTGAGTACCAAGAGACCCAGTACTTC,CASSFKKAVEYQETQYF
TRBV6-5,TRBJ1-3,.,TGTGCCAGCATTACAGATGGAAACACCATATATTTT,CASITDGNTIYF
TRBV28,TRBJ1-5,.,TGTGCCAGCAGTTTATATAACGCGGGGATGCAGCCCCAGCATTTT,CASSLYNAGMQPQHF
TRBV4-3,TRBJ2-4,.,TGCGCCAGCAGCCAAGGTCCTAACTACTTAACCAAAAACATTCAGTACTTC,CASSQGPNYLTKNIQYF
TRBV5-6,TRBJ1-4,.,TGTGCCAGCAGCTTCACAGGGAAGGCTCGGGAAAAACTGTTTTTT,CASSFTGKAREKLFF
TRBV5-1,TRBJ2-2,TRBD1,TGCGCCAGCAGTCCTAATACAGGGGCGATCGGGGAGCTGTTTTTT,CASSPNTGAIGELFF
TRBV2,TRBJ1-4,TRBD1,TGTGCCAGCAGTGACCGGACAGGGGGCTGGACTGAAAAACTGTTTTTT,CASSDRTGGWTEKLFF
TRBV14,TRBJ1-2,.,TGTGCCAGCAGCCAAAATGGACTTAGTGGCTACACCTTC,CASSQNGLSGYTF
TRBV28,TRBJ1-4,TRBD1,TGTGCCAGTTCCCTCCCCGGGACAGGGGGTGAAAAACTGTTTTTT,CASSLPGTGGEKLFF
TRBV27,TRBJ2-7,.,TGTGCCAGCGGGCAGGGAGGGGGGTTCAGGGAGTACGAGCAGTACTTC,CASGQGGGFREYEQYF
TRBV9,TRBJ1-1,TRBD1,TGTGCCAGCAGCGGACAGGGGTGGGGAACTGAAGCTTTCTTT,CASSGQGWGTEAFF
TRBV7-2,TRBJ1-5,.,TGTGCCAGCAGCTCCGGGGGTCAGGGAAGTCAGCCCCAGCATTTT,CASSSGGQGSQPQHF
TRBV19,TRBJ2-5,.,TGTGCCAGTAGTATCCCCGCGGAGACCCAGTACTTC,CASSIPAETQYF
TRBV7-9,TRBJ2-3,.,TGTGCCAGCAGCCCGATCGGCGGGGACCCCACAGATACGCAGTATTTT,CASSPIGGDPTDTQYF
TRBV4-2,TRBJ1-4,.,TGTGCCAGCAGCCAAGAGGGTTTCGGGGTAGGAGAAAAACTGTTTTTT,CASSQEGFGVGEKLFF
TRBV12-5,TRBJ2-5,TRBD1,TGTGCTAGTGGCCCTCCGGGACAGGGCCGGGAGACCCAGTACTTC,CASGPPGQGRETQYF
TRBV19,TRBJ1-2,TRBD1,TGTGCCAGTAGTACCTACGGGACAGGAGACTATGGCTACACCTTC,CASSTYGTGDYGYTF
TRBV2,TRBJ2-7,.,TGTGCCTGGGGTTCGGCGGGGTCCTACGAGCAGTACTTC,CAWGSAGSYEQYF
TRBV7-9,TRBJ1-1,.,TGTGCCAGCAGCTTAGTCTGGGAGGGGCGGAACACTGAAGCTTTCTTT,CASSLVWEGRNTEAFF
TRBV5-4,TRBJ2-1,TRBD2,TGTGCCAGCAGCGGTACGGGGGGGCCGAACGACAATGAGCAGTTCTTC,CASSGTGGPNDNEQFF